This TCR beta chain was found in a study of blood T cell repertoires in COVID-19. Study in general: Donors in the United States, Italy and Spain gave samples during acute or convalescent COVID-19. T cells, B-cell-depleted T cells, or PBMCs provided the cDNA or gDNA that served as material.

In the original analysis: Amplification with reference gene primers provided the estimates of nucleated cell counts. Repertoires were generated with immunoSEQ multiplex PCR, while TCRdb's copy carries only in-frame clones and drops some. Clone size and V and J calls were adopted from that table, with D and trimming inferred from the DNA. Found here are roughly 120,000 clones, roughly nine tenths of them singletons; the top ten hold around 3.6%. CDR1 is SGHAT and CDR2 is FQNNGV in the germline V gene. V was pared by 4 bases and J by 8 bases, with 8 bases of the junction left unmatched. The CDR3 has 15 residues.

This sequence joins TRBV11-2 and TRBJ1-6; 7 positions match TRBD1. The receptor comes from a man aged 50 or older with active COVID-19. Sequenced sample: peripheral blood. CDR3 protein: CASSWQGQNHSPLHF. CDR3 in DNA: TGTGCCAGCAGCTGGCAGGGACAGAATCATTCACCCCTCCACTTT. The full variable domain, its missing parts supplied by reference TRBV11-2 and TRBJ1-6, is EAGVAQSPRYKIIEKRQSVAFWCNPISGHATLYWYQQILGQGPKLLIQFQNNGVVDDSQLPKDRFSAERLKGVDSTLKIQPAKLEDSAVYLCASSWQGQNHSPLHFGNGTRLTVT.